This T cell receptor beta chain emerged from a study of blood T cell repertoires in COVID-19. Background on the study: The United States, Italy and Spain supplied acute and convalescent COVID-19 samples. Nucleic acid was either cDNA or gDNA, and it came from T cells, B-cell-depleted T cells, or PBMCs.

In the original analysis: Scientists estimated how many nucleated cells there were by amplifying reference gene primers. Generated by immunoSEQ multiplex PCR, the TCRdb table keeps only in-frame clones and is missing some. The DNA was the basis for D and trimming; V, J and clone size are from that table. The sample consists of roughly 500,000 clones, approximately 83% of them appearing once. Looked up from germline, CDR1 is MNHNS and CDR2 is SASEGT. The CDR3 runs 14 residues. Trimming left V 0 bases short and J 2 bases short, with 6 bases between. The rearrangement uses TRBV6-1 and TRBJ2-3; possible D gene TRBD2, 5 bases. The source of this sequence is a human donor in a cohort sampled during active COVID-19. The sample comprised peripheral blood. CDR3 sequence (DNA): TGTGCCAGCAGTGAAGCGACTAACACAGATACGCAGTATTTT. Translation: CASSEATNTDTQYF.